This record concerns one T cell receptor (beta chain) sequence. This record comes from a study of T cell responses to AZD1222 COVID-19 vaccine. This CDR3 has 12 residues. V lost 5 bases and J lost 5, with 9 bases in between. Clones were sequenced by immunoSEQ multiplex PCR, and TCRdb holds only the in-frame ones, with some missing. Of more than 150,000 clones listed, about nine tenths are singletons. Sequences were derived from peripheral blood, sampled after recovery from COVID-19. The chain recombines TRBV12-3 or TRBV12-4 with TRBJ2-5, with a possible D match to TRBD1 (5 bases). The receptor's source is an adult who had recovered from COVID-19. The CDR3 sequence is CASSPPGETQYF. CDR3 sequence (DNA): TGTGCCAGCAGTCCGCCAGGGGAGACCCAGTACTTC.